The 22 T cell receptor beta chains reported below all come from one sample, sequenced in a study of beta chain features in type 1 diabetes. Investigators reverse transcribed all isolated RNA, so they sequenced expressed TCRB transcripts. Here immunoSEQ multiplex PCR was the method, and the copy in TCRdb shows in-frame clones only, minus some. Among some 900,000 clones listed, roughly 17% were seen once. Input material: naive CD4+ T cells from blood. The receptors stem from a young woman in good health.

This clone came up a few times. This CDR3 is CASSPGTGSYEQYF. The CDR3 nucleotides are TGTGCCAGCAGTCCCGGGACAGGCTCCTACGAGCAGTACTTC. This sequence joins TRBV7-2 and TRBJ2-7; TRBD1 matches 8 bases. Germline CDR1 and CDR2: SGHTA and FQGNSA. Trimming took 6 bases from V and 0 from J; bases not matched to a gene: 4. The CDR3 runs to 14 residues.

This clone was counted a few times. The CDR3, as DNA: TGTGCCAGCAGTCCCCGGGGGCTCGATGAGCAGTTCTTC. It translates to CASSPRGLDEQFF. The chain recombines TRBV5-6 with TRBJ2-1, with D perhaps matching TRBD1 or TRBD2 (6 bases each). CDR3 length equals 13 residues. The V gene's germline CDR1 is SGHDT and CDR2 YYEEEE. V was cut by 5 bases and J by 8 bases, with 14 bases left in between. Drawing the rest from reference TRBV5-6 and TRBJ2-1, the complete variable domain is DAGVTQSPTHLIKTRGQQVTLRCSPKSGHDTVSWYQQALGQGPQFIFQYYEEEERQRGNFPDRFSGHQFPNYSSELNVNALLLGDSALYLCASSPRGLDEQFFGPGTRLTVL.

The chain recombines TRBV9 with TRBJ2-2, with D perhaps matching TRBD1 or TRBD2 (5 bases each). Germline CDR1 is SGDLS and CDR2 is YYNGEE. The ends were cut back, 0 bases at V and 4 bases at J, with 13 bases in the middle. The CDR3 spans 16 residues. CDR3 protein: CASSVVSTGGTGELFF. CDR3 in DNA: TGTGCCAGCAGCGTAGTCTCCACAGGAGGCACCGGGGAGCTGTTTTTT.

This clone showed up many times. V usage is TRBV13 and J usage is TRBJ2-5, with TRBD1 as a possible D gene (6 bases). The CDR3 spans 13 residues. Trimming took off 5 bases at V and 6 bases at J, with 13 bases between the two ends. Germline CDR1 is PRHDT and CDR2 is FYEKMQ (reference sequence). CDR3 region: CASSGGLMQTQYF. The DNA of the CDR3 is TGTGCCAGCAGCGGGGGCCTCATGCAGACCCAGTACTTC. Filled out from reference TRBV13 and TRBJ2-5, the complete variable domain reads AAGVIQSPRHLIKEKRETATLKCYPIPRHDTVYWYQQGPGQDPQFLISFYEKMQSDKGSIPDRFSAQQFSDYHSELNMSSLELGDSALYFCASSGGLMQTQYFGPGTRLLVL.

V usage is TRBV7-2 and J usage is TRBJ2-7, with TRBD2 identical over 11 bases. V was pared by 1 base and J by 7 bases, with 3 bases of the junction left unmatched. Per germline, CDR1 SGHTA and CDR2 FQGNSA. CDR3 size: 14 residues. CDR3 in amino acids: CASSLDPSGREQYF. The CDR3 coding sequence is TGTGCCAGCAGCTTAGATCCTAGCGGGAGGGAGCAGTACTTC.

The chain couples TRBV6-6 to TRBJ2-7; no definite D call. V lost 6 bases and J 6 bases, leaving 12 bases between the germline ends. The germline V gene encodes CDR1 MNHNY and CDR2 SVGAGI (reference sequence). This CDR3 has 12 residues. DNA of the CDR3: TGTGCCAGCAGCCTTGGAGTGTCCGAGCAGTACTTC. It is translated as CASSLGVSEQYF.

Only a few counts were recorded for this clone. The sample has other DNA sequences that encode this CDR3 too. The chain combines TRBV5-4 with TRBJ2-1, with 8 positions matching TRBD1. CDR1 is SGHNT, CDR2 YYREEE, per germline (reference sequence). The CDR3 has 15 amino acids. The ends lost 1 base at V and 4 bases at J; junction bases unmatched: 4. The CDR3 region has the DNA TGTGCCAGCAGCTTGAACAGGGGGTCTTACAATGAGCAGTTCTTC. Amino acids: CASSLNRGSYNEQFF.

This clone was seen only a few times. This chain joins TRBV28 and TRBJ2-7, with D possibly matching TRBD2 (5 bases). CDR3 length equals 13 residues. CDR1 is MDHEN, CDR2 SYDVKM, per germline. V lost 6 bases, J lost 6 bases, and 15 bases lay in between. In DNA, the CDR3 is TGTGCCAGCAGAGAGGGCCGGCGGGTCGAGCAGTACTTC. Its protein is CASREGRRVEQYF.

The chain links TRBV2 to TRBJ2-7; D is perhaps TRBD2 (6 bases). The CDR3 is 16 residues long. Trimming left V 5 bases short and J 1 base short, with 18 bases between. CDR1 is SNHLY, CDR2 FYNNEI, per germline. In DNA form, the CDR3 reads TGTGCCAGCAGTCCCCTTGGAGCTAGCGATTCCTACGAGCAGTACTTC. It is translated as CASSPLGASDSYEQYF.

DNA of the CDR3: TGTGCCAGCAGCGTAGATGCGGGAGTGGGAGATACGCAGTATTTT. Its translation: CASSVDAGVGDTQYF. The rearrangement links TRBV9 to TRBJ2-3, with 7 bases matching TRBD2. The junction had 6 bases not matched to a gene; V was cut back by 0 bases and J by 5 bases. The CDR3 runs to 15 residues. The germline V gene has CDR1 SGDLS and CDR2 YYNGEE. Filled out from reference TRBV9 and TRBJ2-3, the complete variable domain reads DSGVTQTPKHLITATGQRVTLRCSPRSGDLSVYWYQQSLDQGLQFLIQYYNGEERAKGNILERFSAQQFPDLHSELNLSSLELGDSALYFCASSVDAGVGDTQYFGPGTRLTVL.

This clone has more than one count but fewer than ten. The gene calls are TRBV7-2 and TRBJ2-7, with a tentative D call TRBD2 (6 bases). This CDR3 has 19 amino acids. V was trimmed by 5 bases and J by 3 bases, leaving 29 bases between them. Germline CDR1 is SGHTA and CDR2 is FQGNSA. The CDR3 region has the DNA TGTGCCAGCAGCCTTCTAGCGCCCGGAGGCGGAGGGGCTAGCTACGAGCAGTACTTC. It encodes CASSLLAPGGGGASYEQYF.

This clone came up a few times. The chain carries TRBV6-1 and TRBJ1-1; 9 nucleotides line up with TRBD1. Germline CDR1 and CDR2: MNHNS and SASEGT. After removal of 4 bases from V and 4 bases from J, the junction contained 19 bases not matched to a gene. The CDR3 extends over 19 amino acids. CDR3 DNA sequence: TGTGCCAGCAGTGTCGGGGCAGGGGAAAACAGGGGGCGGCGCACTGAAGCTTTCTTT. Protein sequence: CASSVGAGENRGRRTEAFF.

The V call is TRBV7-2, the J call TRBJ1-3; D is unclear. The CDR3 length is 16 residues. The germline V and J ends were trimmed by 4 bases and 0 bases, with 13 bases remaining between them. Germline V CDR1 and CDR2: SGHTA, FQGNSA. The CDR3 DNA reads TGTGCCAGCAGCTCGTTCCTCAGGAGCTCTGGAAACACCATATATTTT. Protein product: CASSSFLRSSGNTIYF.

This clone has just a few counts. This chain connects TRBV18 to TRBJ1-2; TRBD1 matches 10 bases. The V segment lost 2 bases and the J segment 2 bases; nucleotides outside the gene matches: 8. The CDR3 runs 17 residues. Germline V CDR1 and CDR2: KGHSH, LQKENI. The CDR3 region has the DNA TGTGCCAGCTCACCAGGGGGACAGGGGACTTACAACTATGGCTACACCTTC. This encodes CASSPGGQGTYNYGYTF.

This sequence joins TRBV5-4 and TRBJ2-5; 13 bases are a match to TRBD2. V trimming: 4 bases; J trimming: 2 bases; junction bases outside the gene matches: 5. The CDR3 loop spans 16 amino acids. CDR1 is SGHNT and CDR2 is YYREEE in the germline V gene (reference sequence). The CDR3 loop is CASSRWTSGSQETQYF. Written as DNA, the CDR3 is TGTGCCAGCAGCCGCTGGACTAGCGGGAGTCAAGAGACCCAGTACTTC.

This clone was seen a handful of times. V usage is TRBV5-1 and J usage is TRBJ2-6; D unclear. V was trimmed by 0 bases and J by 2 bases, leaving 12 bases between them. The germline V gene encodes CDR1 SGHRS and CDR2 YFSETQ. The CDR3 is 17 amino acids. The CDR3 sequence: CASSLVIQTAGANVLTF. DNA for the CDR3: TGCGCCAGCAGCTTGGTTATCCAGACTGCTGGGGCCAACGTCCTGACTTTC. The whole variable domain, filled in from reference TRBV5-1 and TRBJ2-6, reads KAGVTQTPRYLIKTRGQQVTLSCSPISGHRSVSWYQQTPGQGLQFLFEYFSETQRNKGNFPGRFSGRQFSNSRSEMNVSTLELGDSALYLCASSLVIQTAGANVLTFGAGSRLTVL.

This clone was seen more than once but under ten times. The chain recombines TRBV7-9 with TRBJ2-7; 12 positions agree with TRBD2. The CDR3 sequence is 18 residues long. Per germline, CDR1 SEHNR and CDR2 FQNEAQ (reference sequence). V lost 5 bases to trimming and J lost 3 bases; unmatched junction nucleotides: 14. The CDR3 sequence is CASSLKTSGSFAGYEQYF. CDR3 nucleotide sequence: TGTGCCAGCAGCCTAAAGACTAGCGGGAGCTTCGCGGGCTACGAGCAGTACTTC.

This clone was counted between two and nine times. V usage is TRBV11-2 and J usage is TRBJ2-1; 8 bases fit TRBD2. The CDR3 spans 15 residues. Germline V gives CDR1 SGHAT, CDR2 FQNNGV. Trimming removed 1 base from V and 9 bases from J; junction bases left unmatched: 8. The CDR3 protein is CASSLAGGLESEQFF. CDR3 sequence (DNA): TGTGCCAGCAGCTTAGCGGGAGGGCTTGAATCTGAGCAGTTCTTC.

The V call is TRBV30, the J call TRBJ2-5, with 11 bases fitting TRBD2. Losses at the gene ends were 8 bases for V and 5 bases for J; bases not matched to a gene: 13. This CDR3 is 15 amino acids long. The germline gives CDR1 GTSNPN, CDR2 SVGIG (reference sequence). The CDR3 loop is CAGTYSGRALETQYF. The CDR3 nucleotides are TGTGCCGGTACTTATAGCGGGAGGGCCCTGGAGACCCAGTACTTC.

The sample holds a few counts of this clone. This chain uses TRBV6-5 with TRBJ2-7; D perhaps matches TRBD1 (5 bases). V was cut by 0 bases and J by 4 bases, with 10 bases left in between. Germline values: CDR1 MNHEY, CDR2 SVGAGI. This CDR3 has 14 amino acids. The CDR3 here is CASSYSQGLYEQYF. DNA for the CDR3: TGTGCCAGCAGTTACTCGCAGGGATTATACGAGCAGTACTTC.

This clone was seen a few times. The genes are TRBV7-8 and TRBJ2-1; D unclear. The germline V gene has CDR1 SGHVS and CDR2 FQNEAQ. CDR3 length: 15 residues. V dropped 2 bases and J dropped 6 bases, with 14 bases sitting between them. In nucleotides, the CDR3 is TGTGCCAGCAGCTTACATTGGCGGCGGCTCAATGAGCAGTTCTTC. Protein: CASSLHWRRLNEQFF.

This chain joins TRBV6-5 and TRBJ2-7, with D perhaps TRBD1 (6 bases). This CDR3 spans 15 amino acids. Germline CDR1 and CDR2: MNHEY and SVGAGI. The germline V and J ends were trimmed by 5 bases and 0 bases, with 14 bases remaining between them. The CDR3 bases are TGTGCCAGCAGTCGACGGACAGCCGACTCCTACGAGCAGTACTTC. Translated: CASSRRTADSYEQYF.